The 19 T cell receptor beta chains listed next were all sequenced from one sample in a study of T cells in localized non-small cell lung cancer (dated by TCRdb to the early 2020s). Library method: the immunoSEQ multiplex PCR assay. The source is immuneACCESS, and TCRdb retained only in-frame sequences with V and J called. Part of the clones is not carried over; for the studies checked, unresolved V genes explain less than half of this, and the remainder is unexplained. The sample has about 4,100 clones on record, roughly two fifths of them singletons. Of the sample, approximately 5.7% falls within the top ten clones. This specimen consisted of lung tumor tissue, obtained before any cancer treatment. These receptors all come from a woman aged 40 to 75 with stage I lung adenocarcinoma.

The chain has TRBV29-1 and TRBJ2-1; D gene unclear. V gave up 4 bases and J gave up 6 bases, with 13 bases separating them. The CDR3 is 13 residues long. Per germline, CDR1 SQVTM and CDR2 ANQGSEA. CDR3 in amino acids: CSVAETPVNEQFF. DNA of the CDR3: TGCAGCGTTGCTGAGACTCCGGTCAATGAGCAGTTCTTC.

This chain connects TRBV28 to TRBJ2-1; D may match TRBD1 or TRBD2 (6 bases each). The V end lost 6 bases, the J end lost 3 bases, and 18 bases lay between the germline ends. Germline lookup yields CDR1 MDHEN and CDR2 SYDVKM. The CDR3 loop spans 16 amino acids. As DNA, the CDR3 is TGTGCCAGCAGGGCCGGAGGGGGAGTTGGCTACAATGAGCAGTTCTTC. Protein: CASRAGGGVGYNEQFF.

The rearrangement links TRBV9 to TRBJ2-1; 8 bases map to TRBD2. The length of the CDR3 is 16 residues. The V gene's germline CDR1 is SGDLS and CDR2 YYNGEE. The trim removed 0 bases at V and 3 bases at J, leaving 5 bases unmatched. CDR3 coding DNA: TGTGCCAGCAGCGTAGGTAGCGGGACCATCTACAATGAGCAGTTCTTC. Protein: CASSVGSGTIYNEQFF.

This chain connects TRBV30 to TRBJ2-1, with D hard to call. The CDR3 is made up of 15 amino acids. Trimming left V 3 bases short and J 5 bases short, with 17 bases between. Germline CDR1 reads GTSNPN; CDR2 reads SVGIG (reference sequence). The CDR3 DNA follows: TGTGCCTGGAGAAGAGAGCGAGCTTCAAACAATGAGCAGTTCTTC. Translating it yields CAWRRERASNNEQFF. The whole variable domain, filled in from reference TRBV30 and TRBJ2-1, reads SQTIHQWPATLVQPVGSPLSLECTVEGTSNPNLYWYRQAAGRGLQLLFYSVGIGQISSEVPQNLSASRPQDRQFILSSKKLLLSDSGFYLCAWRRERASNNEQFFGPGTRLTVL.

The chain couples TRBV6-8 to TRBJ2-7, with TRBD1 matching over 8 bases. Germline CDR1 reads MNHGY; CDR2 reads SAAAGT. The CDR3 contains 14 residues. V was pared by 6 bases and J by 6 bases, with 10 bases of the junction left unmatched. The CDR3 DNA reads TGTGCCAGCAGCGCCCGACAGGGGTATACCGAGCAGTACTTC. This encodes CASSARQGYTEQYF.

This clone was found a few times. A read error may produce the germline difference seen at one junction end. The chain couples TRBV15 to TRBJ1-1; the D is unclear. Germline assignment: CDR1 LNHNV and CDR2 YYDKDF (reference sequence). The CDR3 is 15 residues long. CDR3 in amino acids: CATSRDEGIYTEAFF. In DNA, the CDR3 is TGTGCCACCAGCAGAGATGAGGGAATCTACACTGAAGCTTTYTTT.

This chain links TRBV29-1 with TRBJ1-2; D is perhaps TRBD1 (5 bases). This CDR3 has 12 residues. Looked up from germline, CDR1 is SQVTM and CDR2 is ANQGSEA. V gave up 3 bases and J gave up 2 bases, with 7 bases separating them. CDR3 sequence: CSVDRGNYGYTF. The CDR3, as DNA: TGCAGCGTTGATCGGGGGAACTATGGCTACACCTTC.

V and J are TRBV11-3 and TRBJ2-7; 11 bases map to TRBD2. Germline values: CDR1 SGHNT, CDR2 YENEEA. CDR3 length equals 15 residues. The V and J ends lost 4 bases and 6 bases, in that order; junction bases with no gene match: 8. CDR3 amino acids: CASSSISGRAAEQYF. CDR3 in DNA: TGTGCCAGCAGCTCAATTAGCGGGAGGGCCGCCGAGCAGTACTTC.

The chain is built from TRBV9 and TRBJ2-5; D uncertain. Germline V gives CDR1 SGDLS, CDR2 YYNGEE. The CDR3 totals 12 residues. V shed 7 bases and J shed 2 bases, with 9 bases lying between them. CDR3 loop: CASGSVQETQYF. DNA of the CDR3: TGTGCCAGCGGAAGCGTTCAAGAGACCCAGTACTTC.

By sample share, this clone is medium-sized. The DNA for the CDR3 is TGCGCCAGCAGCCAAGGACAGGGACCGAGCTATGGCTACACCTTC. It encodes CASSQGQGPSYGYTF. This chain links TRBV1 with TRBJ1-2; TRBD1 was called by the table and not checked on the DNA. TRBV1 is tagged as a pseudogene. The CDR3 loop spans 15 amino acids.

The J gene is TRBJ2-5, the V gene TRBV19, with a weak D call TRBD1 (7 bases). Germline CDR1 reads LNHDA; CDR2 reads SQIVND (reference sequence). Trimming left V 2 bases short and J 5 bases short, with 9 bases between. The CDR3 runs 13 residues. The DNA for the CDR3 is TGTGCCAGTAGTATACCAGGGGGGGAGACCCAGTACTTC. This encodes CASSIPGGETQYF. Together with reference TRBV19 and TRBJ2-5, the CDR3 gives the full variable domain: DGGITQSPKYLFRKEGQNVTLSCEQNLNHDAMYWYRQDPGQGLRLIYYSQIVNDFQKGDIAEGYSVSREKKESFPLTVTSAQKNPTAFYLCASSIPGGETQYFGPGTRLLVL.

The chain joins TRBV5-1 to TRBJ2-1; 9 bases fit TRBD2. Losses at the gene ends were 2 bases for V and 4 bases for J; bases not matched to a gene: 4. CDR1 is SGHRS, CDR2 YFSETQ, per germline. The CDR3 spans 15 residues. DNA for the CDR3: TGCGCCAGCAGCTTTGAACTAGCGGGTTACAATGAGCAGTTCTTC. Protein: CASSFELAGYNEQFF.

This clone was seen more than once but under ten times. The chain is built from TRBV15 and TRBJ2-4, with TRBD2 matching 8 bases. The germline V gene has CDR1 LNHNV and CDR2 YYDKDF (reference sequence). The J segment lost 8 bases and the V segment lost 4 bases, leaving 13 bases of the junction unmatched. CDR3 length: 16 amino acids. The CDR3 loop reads CATSNFPLAERDIQYF. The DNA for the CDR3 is TGTGCCACCAGCAATTTCCCACTAGCGGAGAGGGACATTCAGTACTTC.

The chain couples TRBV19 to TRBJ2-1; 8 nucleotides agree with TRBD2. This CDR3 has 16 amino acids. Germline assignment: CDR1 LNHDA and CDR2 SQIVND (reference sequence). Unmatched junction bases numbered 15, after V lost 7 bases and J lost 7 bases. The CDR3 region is CASKTLGSGRRNEQFF. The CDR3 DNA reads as TGTGCCAGTAAAACTCTTGGAAGCGGGAGAAGGAATGAGCAGTTCTTC.

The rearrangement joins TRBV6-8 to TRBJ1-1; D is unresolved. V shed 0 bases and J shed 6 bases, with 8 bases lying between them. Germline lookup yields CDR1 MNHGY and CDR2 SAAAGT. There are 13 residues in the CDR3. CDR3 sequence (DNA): TGTGCCAGCAGTTACTCTTTGACTTCTGAAGCTTTCTTT. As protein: CASSYSLTSEAFF.

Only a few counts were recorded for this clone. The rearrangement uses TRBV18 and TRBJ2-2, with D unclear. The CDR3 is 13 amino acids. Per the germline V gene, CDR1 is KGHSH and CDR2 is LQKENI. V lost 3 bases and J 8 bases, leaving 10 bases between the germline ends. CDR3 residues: CASSPSTVGELFF. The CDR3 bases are TGTGCCAGCTCACCCTCAACAGTAGGGGAGCTGTTTTTT.

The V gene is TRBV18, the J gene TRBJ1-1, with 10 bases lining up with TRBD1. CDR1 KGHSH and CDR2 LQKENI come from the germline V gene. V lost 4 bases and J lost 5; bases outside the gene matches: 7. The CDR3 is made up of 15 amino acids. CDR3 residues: CASSREGQGRTEAFF. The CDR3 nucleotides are TGTGCCAGCTCACGGGAGGGACAGGGGAGGACTGAAGCTTTCTTT.

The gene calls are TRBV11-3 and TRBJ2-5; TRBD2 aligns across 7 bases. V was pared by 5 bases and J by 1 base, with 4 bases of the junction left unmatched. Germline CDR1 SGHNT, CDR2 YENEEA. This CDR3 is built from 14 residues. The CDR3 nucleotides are TGTGCCAGCAGCCCCGGGACTATCCAAGAGACCCAGTACTTC. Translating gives CASSPGTIQETQYF.

For the CDR3, the DNA is TGTGCCAGCATGGGGAGCCCCAACACCGGGGAGCTGTTTTTT. It codes for CASMGSPNTGELFF. The chain is built from TRBV25-1 and TRBJ2-2; tentatively, D is TRBD2 (5 bases). Germline V lookup: CDR1 MGHDK, CDR2 SYGVNS. V lost 7 bases, J lost 2 bases, and 11 bases lay in between. This CDR3 spans 14 amino acids.